This T cell receptor (beta chain) was recovered during a study of radiotherapy plus CTLA-4 blockade in lung cancer. Study background: Disease control reached more than 30%, with objective responses in 15% to 20%. Study findings and constraints: Expansion of tumor-derived TCR clones was observed in blood after radiotherapy plus ipilimumab.

The CDR3 consists of 15 residues. V lost 5 bases and J lost 5, with 17 bases in between. Germline V gene lookup returns CDR1 MNHNY and CDR2 SVGAGI (reference sequence). Worth noting for this clone: Its antigen is as yet unknown.

CTLA-4 blockade using ipilimumab, together with focal radiation, was received by patients with chemo-refractory metastatic non-small-cell lung cancer. The table came from immunoSEQ multiplex PCR; TCRdb's copy has only in-frame clones and leaves some out. This sample carries approximately 41,000 clones, roughly 75% of them seen once, and the ten largest clones take roughly 10%. The rearrangement uses TRBV6-6 and TRBJ2-3, with D possibly matching TRBD1 (6 bases). The sequence was collected from a human donor with non-small cell lung cancer who had stable disease on radiotherapy plus ipilimumab. The sample was peripheral blood, taken from a patient treated with radiotherapy plus ipilimumab. CDR3 sequence (DNA): TGTGCCAGCAGTGGAACAGGGCTCGTGAGAGATACGCAGTATTTT. This encodes CASSGTGLVRDTQYF.